What follows are 14 T cell receptor beta chains derived from one specimen sequenced in a study of cytomegalovirus exposure and HLA in healthy donors. The method was immunoSEQ multiplex PCR; TCRdb's version includes in-frame clones alone and lacks a portion of them. This table holds 100,000 to 150,000 clones, more than 75% found once. The specimen sequenced was PBMCs. The receptor source for this set is a woman aged 25 to 45 in good health and CMV-seronegative.

The chain has TRBV4-1 and TRBJ1-1, with a tentative D call TRBD1 (6 bases). CDR3 length equals 13 residues. V dropped 0 bases and J dropped 5 bases, with 7 bases sitting between them. CDR1 and CDR2 (germline): MGHRA, YSYEKL. The CDR3 spells CASSQDQGTEAFF. CDR3 nucleotides: TGCGCCAGCAGCCAAGATCAGGGGACTGAAGCTTTCTTT.

This chain joins TRBV5-1 and TRBJ1-1; possible D gene TRBD1, 6 bases. Trimming cost V 6 bases and J 5 bases, with 20 bases left between them. This CDR3 spans 15 amino acids. CDR1 is SGHRS, CDR2 YFSETQ, per germline. The CDR3 nucleotides read TGCGCCAGCATAGGGGACCGGGGGGCGCATACTGAAGCTTTCTTT. Encoded protein: CASIGDRGAHTEAFF. Filled out from reference TRBV5-1 and TRBJ1-1, the complete variable domain reads KAGVTQTPRYLIKTRGQQVTLSCSPISGHRSVSWYQQTPGQGLQFLFEYFSETQRNKGNFPGRFSGRQFSNSRSEMNVSTLELGDSALYLCASIGDRGAHTEAFFGQGTRLTVV.

The V call is TRBV7-6, the J call TRBJ2-2; 7 bases match TRBD1. The trim removed 4 bases at V and 6 bases at J, leaving 17 bases unmatched. The CDR3 totals 18 residues. Germline CDR1 and CDR2: SGHVS and FNYEAQ. This chain's CDR3 is CASSSRVGGLEFAGELFF. The CDR3 DNA reads as TGTGCCAGCAGCTCCCGGGTAGGGGGCCTCGAATTCGCCGGGGAGCTGTTTTTT.

The genes are TRBV6-6 and TRBJ2-7, with 10 nucleotides matching TRBD2. The CDR3 is 16 residues long. Trimming at V came to 0 bases and at J to 0 bases, leaving 2 bases not matched to a gene. From germline, CDR1 is MNHNY and CDR2 SVGAGI (reference sequence). The CDR3 protein is CASSYSSGGASYEQYF. CDR3 coding DNA: TGTGCCAGCAGTTACTCGAGCGGGGGGGCCTCCTACGAGCAGTACTTC.

This clone was recorded only once. The chain uses TRBV4-1 and TRBJ2-5; a weak D match, TRBD1 (5 bases). The V gene's germline CDR1 is MGHRA and CDR2 YSYEKL. V dropped 0 bases and J dropped 2 bases, with 13 bases sitting between them. This CDR3 is built from 16 residues. CDR3 amino acids: CASSQDIMRTQETQYF. CDR3 coding DNA: TGCGCCAGCAGCCAAGATATCATGCGGACACAAGAGACCCAGTACTTC.

This clone was detected only once. V usage is TRBV7-9 and J usage is TRBJ2-1; a weak D match, TRBD2 (5 bases). The CDR3 extends over 14 amino acids. Germline CDR1 and CDR2: SEHNR and FQNEAQ (reference sequence). Trimming stripped 5 bases from V and 5 bases from J, with 13 bases between. This chain's CDR3 is CASSMIALDNEQFF. In DNA, the CDR3 is TGTGCCAGCAGCATGATAGCGTTGGACAATGAGCAGTTCTTC.

The chain uses TRBV9 and TRBJ2-3; possible D gene TRBD2, 6 bases. The V and J ends lost 0 bases and 4 bases respectively, with 9 bases between them. The germline CDR1 and CDR2 sequences are SGDLS and YYNGEE. CDR3 size: 14 residues. The CDR3 nucleotides are TGTGCCAGCAGCGTAGCGGGACTCTCAGATACGCAGTATTTT. Translating gives CASSVAGLSDTQYF. Complete variable domain (other parts from reference TRBV9 and TRBJ2-3): DSGVTQTPKHLITATGQRVTLRCSPRSGDLSVYWYQQSLDQGLQFLIQYYNGEERAKGNILERFSAQQFPDLHSELNLSSLELGDSALYFCASSVAGLSDTQYFGPGTRLTVL.

V usage is TRBV27 and J usage is TRBJ1-2; D gene uncertain. The CDR3 has 17 amino acids. Germline lookup yields CDR1 MNHEY and CDR2 SMNVEV (reference sequence). V lost 2 bases, J lost 0 bases, and 16 bases lay in between. CDR3 DNA sequence: TGTGCCAGCAGTTTACCCGGACTGAGTGGTGCTAACTATGGCTACACCTTC. The encoded protein is CASSLPGLSGANYGYTF.

The chain links TRBV6-5 to TRBJ1-6; a possible D gene is TRBD1 (6 bases). The CDR3 sequence is 16 residues long. Trimming took off 0 bases at V and 5 bases at J, with 11 bases between the two ends. In germline, CDR1 is MNHEY, CDR2 SVGAGI. CDR3 DNA sequence: TGTGCCAGCAGTTACTCCCCAGGGGTAGATAATTCACCCCTCCACTTT. It encodes CASSYSPGVDNSPLHF.

The chain carries TRBV6-6 and TRBJ2-3; D is uncertain. CDR1 and CDR2 from the germline V gene are MNHNY and SVGAGI (reference sequence). The CDR3 is 14 amino acids. V was trimmed by 5 bases and J by 4 bases, leaving 13 bases between them. CDR3 nucleotides: TGTGCCAGCAGTGCCAATAGTCGGGCAGATACGCAGTATTTT. This gives the protein CASSANSRADTQYF.

This rearrangement joins TRBV7-8 to TRBJ2-1, with 11 bases that match TRBD2. Germline assignment: CDR1 SGHVS and CDR2 FQNEAQ. V was clipped by 5 bases and J by 6 bases; unmatched bases: 3. This CDR3 spans 14 amino acids. As DNA, the CDR3 is TGTGCCAGCAGCCCTGGGACTAGCGGCAATGAGCAGTTCTTC. This gives the protein CASSPGTSGNEQFF.

This clone was recorded only once. Other DNA variants within this sample encode the same CDR3. The CDR3 spells CASSILEGTEAFF. The CDR3 DNA sequence: TGTGCCAGTAGTATATTGGAGGGCACTGAAGCTTTCTTT. This sequence joins TRBV19 and TRBJ1-1; D not resolved. The CDR3 totals 13 residues. CDR1 and CDR2 from the germline V gene are LNHDA and SQIVND (reference sequence). Trimming pared 2 bases from V and 4 bases from J, leaving 8 bases between.

DNA of the CDR3: TGTGCCAGCAGCGTAGTCGGCCAGGCCAGCTCCTACGAGCAGTACTTC. This gives the protein CASSVVGQASSYEQYF. This chain connects TRBV9 to TRBJ2-7; D is ambiguous. Germline loops: CDR1 SGDLS, CDR2 YYNGEE. The CDR3 loop spans 16 amino acids. V was pared by 0 bases and J by 0 bases, with 13 bases between.

The chain has TRBV5-6 and TRBJ2-7, with D maybe TRBD2 (6 bases). This CDR3 is built from 16 residues. The V gene's germline CDR1 is SGHDT and CDR2 YYEEEE. The V and J ends lost 4 bases and 2 bases respectively, with 19 bases between them. CDR3 loop: CASSGGSGFKTYEQYF. In nucleotides, the CDR3 is TGTGCCAGCAGCGGGGGGTCCGGGTTTAAAACCTACGAGCAGTACTTC.